This T cell receptor (beta chain) emerged from a study of OX40 agonist ivuxolimab in advanced cancers. Study details: Age averaged around 60 years (range roughly 23 to 79), and roughly 80% were male.

About this clone: Other DNA sequences in the sample encode the same CDR3.

Clones were read by immunoSEQ multiplex PCR, and TCRdb kept only the in-frame ones, dropping some. The sample comprises tens of thousands of clones, 92% of which are singletons, and 0.4% to 0.55% rests with the top ten. J gave up 7 bases and V 2 bases, and 20 bases lay outside the gene matches. This CDR3 contains 19 residues. Germline CDR1 and CDR2: GTSNPN and SVGIG (reference sequence). The receptor was derived from an adult with an advanced solid tumor such as melanoma, head and neck, liver or kidney cancer. The chain uses TRBV30 and TRBJ2-1; 10 nucleotides agree with TRBD2. The specimen was CD4+ or CD8+ T cells sorted from blood, collected in a trial of the OX40 agonist ivuxolimab. In nucleotides, the CDR3 is TGTGCCTGGAGTACCCTAACAGGGCTGGGAGCGGGAGGGGAGAATGAGCAGTTCTTC. It codes for CAWSTLTGLGAGGENEQFF. The complete variable domain, with remaining parts taken from reference TRBV30 and TRBJ2-1, reads SQTIHQWPATLVQPVGSPLSLECTVEGTSNPNLYWYRQAAGRGLQLLFYSVGIGQISSEVPQNLSASRPQDRQFILSSKKLLLSDSGFYLCAWSTLTGLGAGGENEQFFGPGTRLTVL.